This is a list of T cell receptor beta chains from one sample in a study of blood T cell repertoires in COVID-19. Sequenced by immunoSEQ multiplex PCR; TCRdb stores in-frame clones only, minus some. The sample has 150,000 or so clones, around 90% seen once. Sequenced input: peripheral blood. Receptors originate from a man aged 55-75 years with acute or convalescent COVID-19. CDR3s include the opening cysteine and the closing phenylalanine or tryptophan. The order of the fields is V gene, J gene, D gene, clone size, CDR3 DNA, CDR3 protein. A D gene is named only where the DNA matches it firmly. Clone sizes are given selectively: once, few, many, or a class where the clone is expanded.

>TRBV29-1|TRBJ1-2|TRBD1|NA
TGCAGCGTCACGGGACAGGATAACTATGGCTACACCTTC
CSVTGQDNYGYTF
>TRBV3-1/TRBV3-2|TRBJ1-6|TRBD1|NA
TGTGCCAGCAGCCAAGGAGGGGACAGCAATAATTCACCCCTCCACTTT
CASSQGGDSNNSPLHF
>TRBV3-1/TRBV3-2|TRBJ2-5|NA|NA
TGTGCCAGCAGCCAACTACGGGGGACCCAGTACTTC
CASSQLRGTQYF
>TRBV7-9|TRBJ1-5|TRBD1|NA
TGTGCCAGCAGCCTGGGGACAGGGGCCATCCCCAATCAGCCCCAGCATTTT
CASSLGTGAIPNQPQHF
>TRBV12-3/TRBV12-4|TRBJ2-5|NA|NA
TGTGCCAGCAGTTTATTCGGAGAGACCCAGTACTTC
CASSLFGETQYF
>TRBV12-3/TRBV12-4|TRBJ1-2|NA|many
TGTGCCAGCAGTCCGGGGGAGGCCTATGGCTACACCTTC
CASSPGEAYGYTF
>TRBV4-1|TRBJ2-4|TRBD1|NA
TGCGCCAGCAGCGACAGGGTAGGAAACATTCAGTACTTC
CASSDRVGNIQYF
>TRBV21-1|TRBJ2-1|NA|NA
TGTGCCAGCAGCAAAGCGCTTTACGGACAGGGGGCGAACAATGAGCAGTTCTTC
CASSKALYGQGANNEQFF
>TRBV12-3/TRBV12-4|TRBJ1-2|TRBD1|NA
TGTGCCAGCAGTTCGGGCGACAGGGGTGGCTACACCTTC
CASSSGDRGGYTF
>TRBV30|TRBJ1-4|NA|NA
TGTGCCTGCACGGACAGCAATAATGAAAAACTGTTTTTT
CACTDSNNEKLFF
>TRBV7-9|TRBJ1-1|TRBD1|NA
TGTGCCAGCAGCTTAGGGACAGGGGGTGAAGCTTTCTTT
CASSLGTGGEAFF
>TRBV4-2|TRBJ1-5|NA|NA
TGTGCCAGCAGCCAACAGACAGGTCCAGCACAGAGCAATCAGCCCCAGCATTTT
CASSQQTGPAQSNQPQHF
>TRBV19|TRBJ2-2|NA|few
TGTGCCAGTTCGACCCAGGGGAGACCCGCGAACACCGGGGAGCTGTTTTTT
CASSTQGRPANTGELFF
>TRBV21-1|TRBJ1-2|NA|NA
TGTGCCAGCAGAGATTACAGGGGCACCATCAATGGCTACACCTTC
CASRDYRGTINGYTF
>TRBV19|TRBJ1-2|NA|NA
TGTGCCAGTACCACAGGGTTCTATGGCTACACCTTC
CASTTGFYGYTF
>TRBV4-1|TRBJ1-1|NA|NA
TGCGCCAGCAGCCAAGTTGGACAGCAGAACACTGAAGCTTTCTTT
CASSQVGQQNTEAFF
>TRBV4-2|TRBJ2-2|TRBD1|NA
TGTGCCAGCAGCCACCGGGGGACAGGATCCACCGGGGAGCTGTTTTTT
CASSHRGTGSTGELFF
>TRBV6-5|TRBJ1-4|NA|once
TGTGCCAGCAGTTACAGGGGGGGGAATGAAAAACTGTTTTTT
CASSYRGGNEKLFF
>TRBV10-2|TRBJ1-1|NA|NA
TGCGCCAGCAGTGAGGCCGCCCGGGGTGATGGAACTGAAGCTTTCTTT
CASSEAARGDGTEAFF
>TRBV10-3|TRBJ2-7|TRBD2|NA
TGTGCCACCCGGGAGGCTAGCGGGACGACCTACGAGCAGTACTTC
CATREASGTTYEQYF
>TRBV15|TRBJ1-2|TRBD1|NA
TGTGCCACCAGCAGATCCCGGGACAGTCGAGACTATGGCTACACCTTC
CATSRSRDSRDYGYTF
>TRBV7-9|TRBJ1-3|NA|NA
TGTGCCAGCAGCTTATCCTCCTCAACGGGCTCTGGAAACACCATATATTTT
CASSLSSSTGSGNTIYF
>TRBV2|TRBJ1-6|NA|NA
TGTGCCAGCAGTGCAGACATCTCACCCCTCCACTTT
CASSADISPLHF
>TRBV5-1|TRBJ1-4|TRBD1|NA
TGCGCCAGCAGCTATTCCCGGGGACAGGTATATGAAAAACTGTTTTTT
CASSYSRGQVYEKLFF